The rows below give T cell receptor beta chains drawn from one sample of a study of blood T cell repertoires in COVID-19. The method was immunoSEQ multiplex PCR; TCRdb's version includes in-frame clones alone and lacks a portion of them. The table includes about 190,000 clones, approximately 84% detected once. Sample: PBMCs or T cells enriched from blood (not recorded which). The receptors stem from a woman aged 25 to 39 who had recovered from COVID-19. CDR3s include the opening cysteine and the closing phenylalanine or tryptophan. Fields, in order: D gene, V gene, J gene, clone size, CDR3 protein, CDR3 DNA. D genes are given only for firm matches. For some rows the clone size is stated as once, few or many, or as a class when expanded; others skip it.

>.|TRBV5-1|TRBJ2-1|.
CASSPTANEQFF
TGCGCCAGCAGCCCGACAGCCAATGAGCAGTTCTTC
>TRBD2|TRBV3-1/TRBV3-2|TRBJ2-7|.
CASSPREGRSEQYF
TGTGCCAGCAGCCCTCGGGAGGGGAGGAGCGAGCAGTACTTC
>.|TRBV20-1|TRBJ1-2|.
CSADSLKGYTF
TGCAGTGCGGACAGCCTAAAAGGCTACACCTTC
>TRBD2|TRBV7-8|TRBJ2-7|.
CASSSIAGGGEQYF
TGTGCCAGCAGCTCAATAGCGGGAGGGGGCGAGCAGTACTTC
>.|TRBV7-2|TRBJ2-7|.
CASSLAGGSYEQYF
TGTGCCAGCAGCTTAGCGGGAGGCTCCTACGAGCAGTACTTC
>TRBD2|TRBV27|TRBJ2-1|.
CASSPGTSGYNEQFF
TGTGCCAGCAGTCCAGGGACTAGCGGTTACAATGAGCAGTTCTTC
>.|TRBV19|TRBJ1-1|.
CASSMTGSRSKNTEAFF
TGTGCCAGTAGTATGACGGGATCCAGGTCCAAGAACACTGAAGCTTTCTTT
>TRBD2|TRBV30|TRBJ2-1|.
CAWSFFLTSGRAREQFF
TGTGCCTGGAGTTTTTTTCTGACTAGCGGGAGGGCGCGAGAGCAGTTCTTC
>TRBD1|TRBV5-1|TRBJ1-1|.
CASSQTGFGDGNTEAFF
TGCGCCAGCAGCCAGACAGGGTTCGGAGACGGGAACACTGAAGCTTTCTTT
>TRBD2|TRBV25-1|TRBJ2-5|.
CASSDLRRGGQETQYF
TGTGCCAGCAGTGACCTCAGGCGGGGGGGCCAAGAGACCCAGTACTTC
>TRBD1|TRBV7-3|TRBJ1-6|few
CASSLLGQGNSPLHF
TGTGCCAGCAGCCTACTAGGACAGGGAAATTCACCCCTCCACTTT
>.|TRBV7-6|TRBJ1-4|.
CASSYRGQTNEKLFF
TGTGCCAGCAGCTACCGTGGTCAGACTAATGAAAAACTGTTTTTT
>TRBD2|TRBV2|TRBJ2-7|few
CASSERGASGRPSYEQYF
TGTGCCAGCAGTGAAAGGGGGGCTAGCGGGAGGCCCTCCTACGAGCAGTACTTC
>TRBD2|TRBV14|TRBJ2-3|.
CASSQDLGLAQYF
TGTGCCAGCAGCCAAGATCTGGGACTAGCGCAGTATTTT
>.|TRBV19|TRBJ2-1|many
CASSPNLGTPYNEQFF
TGTGCCAGTAGTCCAAATCTCGGGACTCCCTACAATGAGCAGTTCTTC
>TRBD1|TRBV7-2|TRBJ1-2|.
CASSLVPWGQALYGYTF
TGTGCCAGCAGCTTGGTGCCCTGGGGACAGGCACTTTATGGCTACACCTTC
>TRBD2|TRBV28|TRBJ2-7|.
CASGLAGVEQYF
TGTGCCAGCGGACTAGCGGGAGTCGAGCAGTACTTC
>.|TRBV10-3|TRBJ1-4|.
CAISELSGFEGGLFF
TGTGCCATCAGTGAGTTGTCAGGTTTCGAGGGCGGACTGTTTTTT
>.|TRBV5-1|TRBJ2-1|.
CASSLGVGLKMGEQFF
TGCGCCAGCAGCTTGGGCGTGGGGCTGAAGATGGGTGAGCAGTTCTTC
>.|TRBV6-5|TRBJ1-5|.
CASSYSGSGNNQPQHF
TGTGCCAGCAGTTATTCGGGGTCTGGGAACAATCAGCCCCAGCATTTT
>.|TRBV28|TRBJ1-3|.
CASRGTSGNTIYF
TGTGCCAGCAGGGGGACAAGTGGAAACACCATATATTTT
>.|TRBV5-6|TRBJ2-3|.
CASSSVGEDTQYF
TGTGCCAGCAGCTCAGTGGGAGAAGATACGCAGTATTTT
>TRBD2|TRBV6-1|TRBJ2-3|.
CASSEAVIAGTDTQYF
TGTGCCAGCAGTGAAGCGGTAATAGCGGGTACAGATACGCAGTATTTT
>TRBD1|TRBV28|TRBJ2-4|.
CASETGVAKNIQYF
TGTGCCAGCGAGACAGGGGTAGCCAAAAACATTCAGTACTTC
>TRBD1|TRBV16|TRBJ1-1|.
CASSPRGQLNTEAFF
TGTGCCAGCAGCCCTAGGGGACAGTTGAACACTGAAGCTTTCTTT
>TRBD2|TRBV24-1|TRBJ2-7|.
CATSENTGGLYEQYF
TGTGCCACCAGCGAGAATACGGGAGGTCTATACGAGCAGTACTTC
>TRBD2|TRBV6-5|TRBJ2-5|.
CASKRLAGEETQYF
TGTGCCAGCAAGAGACTAGCGGGAGAAGAGACCCAGTACTTC
>.|TRBV21-1|TRBJ2-1|.
CASSKDYPTGGRVSSYNEQFF
TGTGCCAGCAGCAAAGATTACCCGACAGGGGGAAGGGTGAGCTCCTACAATGAGCAGTTCTTC
>TRBD1|TRBV4-1|TRBJ1-5|few
CASSPITGAAVYSNQPQHF
TGCGCCAGCAGCCCCATAACAGGGGCGGCGGTGTATAGCAATCAGCCCCAGCATTTT
>.|TRBV7-2|TRBJ1-3|.
CASSARQTGNTIYF
TGTGCCAGCAGCGCCAGACAGACTGGAAACACCATATATTTT
>.|TRBV3-1/TRBV3-2|TRBJ2-1|.
CASSQVGGFGTSEQFF
TGTGCCAGCAGCCAAGTTGGGGGCTTCGGAACCTCTGAGCAGTTCTTC
>.|TRBV19|TRBJ1-5|.
CASSIAPGGNQPQHF
TGTGCCAGTAGTATAGCGCCGGGGGGCAATCAGCCCCAGCATTTT
>.|TRBV28|TRBJ2-3|many
CASSLNGKRPDTQYF
TGTGCCAGCAGTTTAAACGGGAAGAGGCCAGATACGCAGTATTTT
>TRBD1|TRBV7-9|TRBJ1-2|few
CASSLRDRNYGYTF
TGTGCCAGCAGCTTAAGGGACAGGAACTATGGCTACACCTTC
>TRBD1|TRBV6-5|TRBJ2-7|.
CASSYPGQGTYEQYF
TGTGCCAGCAGTTACCCGGGACAGGGCACCTACGAGCAGTACTTC
>TRBD1|TRBV12-3/TRBV12-4|TRBJ1-1|.
CASSTGGNTEAFF
TGTGCCAGCAGCACAGGGGGCAATACTGAAGCTTTCTTT